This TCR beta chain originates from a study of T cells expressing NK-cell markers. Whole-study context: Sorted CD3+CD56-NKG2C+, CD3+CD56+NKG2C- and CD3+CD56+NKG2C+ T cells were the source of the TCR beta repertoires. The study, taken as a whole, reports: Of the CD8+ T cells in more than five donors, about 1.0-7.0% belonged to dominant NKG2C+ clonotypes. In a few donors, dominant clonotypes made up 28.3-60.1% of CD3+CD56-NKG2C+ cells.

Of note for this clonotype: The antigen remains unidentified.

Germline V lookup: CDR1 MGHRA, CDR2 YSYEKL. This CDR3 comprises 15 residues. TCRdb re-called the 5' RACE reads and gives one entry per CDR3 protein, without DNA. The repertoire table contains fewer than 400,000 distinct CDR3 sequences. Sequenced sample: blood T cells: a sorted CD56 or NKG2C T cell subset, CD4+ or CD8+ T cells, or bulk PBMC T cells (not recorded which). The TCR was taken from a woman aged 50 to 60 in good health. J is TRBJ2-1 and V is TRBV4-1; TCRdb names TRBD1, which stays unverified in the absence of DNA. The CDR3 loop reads CASSTGTIQGNEQFF.